This paragraph reports one T cell receptor (beta chain). The data belong to a study of T-cell memory formation after mild COVID-19. About the research overall: TCR clustering was largely donor specific.

TCRdb passed the 5' RACE reads through MiXCR, listing each CDR3 protein once. The table shows more than 75,000 distinct CDR3 sequences, with approximately 15% occurring only once. Germline CDR1 SGHVS, CDR2 FNYEAQ. The CDR3 consists of 15 residues. V was trimmed by 5 bases and J by 4 bases, leaving 14 bases between them. This clonotype was obtained from an adult woman who had mild COVID-19 (a few samples of this study predate the infection). Cell type and time point are not known. The sample comprised PBMCs or a T cell subset sorted from them (not recorded which). This chain links TRBV7-6 with TRBJ2-2; possible D gene TRBD2, 5 bases. The CDR3 spells CASSQVGGRTGELFF. CDR3 in DNA: TGTGCCAGCAGCCAAGTGGGCGGGCGCACCGGGGAGCTGTTTTTT.